This T cell receptor beta chain was found in a study of blood T cell repertoires in COVID-19. CDR1 and CDR2 (germline): SGHRS, YFSETQ. V dropped 1 base and J dropped 0 bases, with 17 bases sitting between them. This CDR3 has 18 amino acids. Using immunoSEQ multiplex PCR, the repertoire was profiled, and TCRdb retains in-frame clones only, with some absent. The table shows 120,000 or so clones, with 75% to 80% occurring only once. The sequencing input was peripheral blood. The V call is TRBV5-1, the J call TRBJ2-1, with D possibly being TRBD2 (5 bases). This TCR was recovered from an elderly woman with active or convalescent COVID-19. The CDR3 protein is CASSLRQMRATSYNEQFF. CDR3 nucleotides: TGCGCCAGCAGCTTGCGGCAGATGCGGGCGACCTCCTACAATGAGCAGTTCTTC.